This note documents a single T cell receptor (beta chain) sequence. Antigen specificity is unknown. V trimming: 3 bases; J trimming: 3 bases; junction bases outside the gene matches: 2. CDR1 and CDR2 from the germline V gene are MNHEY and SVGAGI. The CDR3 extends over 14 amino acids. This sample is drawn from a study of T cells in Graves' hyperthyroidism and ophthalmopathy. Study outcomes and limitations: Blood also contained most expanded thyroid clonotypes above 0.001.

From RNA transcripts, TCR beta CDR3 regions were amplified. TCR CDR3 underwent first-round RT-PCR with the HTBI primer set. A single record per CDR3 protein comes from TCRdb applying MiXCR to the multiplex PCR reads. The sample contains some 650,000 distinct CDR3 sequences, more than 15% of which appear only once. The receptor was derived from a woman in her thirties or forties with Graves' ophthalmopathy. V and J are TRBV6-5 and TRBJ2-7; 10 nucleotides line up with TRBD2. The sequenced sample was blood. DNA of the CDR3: TGTGCCAGCAGTTATGGACTAGCGGTCTACGAGCAGTACTTC. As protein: CASSYGLAVYEQYF.